This T cell receptor beta chain was found in a study of immune cell composition in non-small cell lung cancer. Regarding the study as a whole: Squamous lung tumours showed higher top 10 clone scores and clonality than adenocarcinomas. Dominant in vivo tumour-associated clones were not shown to share tumour-reactive sequences. Overall clonality, unlike maximal tumour-associated clone frequency, did not predict TIL reactivity.

The V segment lost 4 bases and the J segment 4 bases; nucleotides outside the gene matches: 7. The CDR3 has 15 amino acids. CDR1 and CDR2 (germline): SEHNR, FQNEAQ (reference sequence). Comments on this clone: As yet, its antigen is unknown.

Template was genomic DNA from frozen, unsorted single-cell suspensions. Profiled with immunoSEQ multiplex PCR; TCRdb holds only in-frame clones, not every one. This table holds 3,200 or so clones, more than 65% found once. The gene calls are TRBV7-9 and TRBJ2-1; TRBD2 agrees at 7 bases. The sample taken for sequencing was lung tumor tissue. The sequence derives from a human donor with non-small cell lung cancer. The CDR3 region is CASSYVRGGYNEQFF. The CDR3 nucleotides read TGTGCCAGCAGCTACGTAAGGGGAGGGTACAATGAGCAGTTCTTC.